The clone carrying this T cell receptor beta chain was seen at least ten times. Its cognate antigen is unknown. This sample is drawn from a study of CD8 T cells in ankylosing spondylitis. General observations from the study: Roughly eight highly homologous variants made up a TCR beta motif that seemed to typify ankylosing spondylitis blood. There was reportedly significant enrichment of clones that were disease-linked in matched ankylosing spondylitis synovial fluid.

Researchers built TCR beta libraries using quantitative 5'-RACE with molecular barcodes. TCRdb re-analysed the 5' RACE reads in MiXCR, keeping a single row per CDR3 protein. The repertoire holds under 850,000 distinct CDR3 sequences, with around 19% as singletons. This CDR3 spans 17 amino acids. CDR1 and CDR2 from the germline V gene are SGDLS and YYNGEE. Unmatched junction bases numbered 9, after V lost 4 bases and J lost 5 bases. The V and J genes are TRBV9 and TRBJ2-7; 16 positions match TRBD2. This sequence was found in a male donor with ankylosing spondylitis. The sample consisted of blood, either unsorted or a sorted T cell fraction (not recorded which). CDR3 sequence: CASSPPGTSGRGHEQYF. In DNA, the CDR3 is TGTGCCAGCAGCCCACCCGGGACTAGCGGGAGGGGGCACGAGCAGTACTTC.